The rows below give T cell receptor beta chains drawn from one sample of a study of blood T cell repertoires in COVID-19. Generated by immunoSEQ multiplex PCR, the TCRdb table keeps only in-frame clones and is missing some. There are more than 300,000 clones in the sample; about four fifths occur only once, and 5% to 6% lies in the top ten. Sequenced input: PBMCs or T cells enriched from blood (not recorded which). The source of these receptors is a woman aged 50 to 65 who had recovered from COVID-19. Each CDR3 is given with its conserved first and last residue. The order of the fields is V gene, J gene, D gene, clone size, CDR3 DNA, CDR3 protein. D genes are given only for firm matches. The size entry is marked missing in some rows and otherwise reads once, few, many or a size class.

V gene: TRBV5-6; J gene: TRBJ1-2; D gene: -; clone size: -; CDR3 DNA: TGTGCCAGCAGCTTGGACAGGGTAGTGGGCTACACCTTC; CDR3 protein: CASSLDRVVGYTF
V gene: TRBV2; J gene: TRBJ2-2; D gene: -; clone size: -; CDR3 DNA: TGTGCCAGCAGTGAAGTCAGGGTGGGCACCGGGGAGCTGTTTTTT; CDR3 protein: CASSEVRVGTGELFF
V gene: TRBV3-1/TRBV3-2; J gene: TRBJ1-1; D gene: -; clone size: -; CDR3 DNA: TGTGCCAGCAGCCTCAGGGTCTTGGGAACTGAAGCTTTCTTT; CDR3 protein: CASSLRVLGTEAFF
V gene: TRBV12-5; J gene: TRBJ1-6; D gene: TRBD1; clone size: -; CDR3 DNA: TGTGCTAGTGGACCTACAGGGGTGGATAATTCACCCCTCCACTTT; CDR3 protein: CASGPTGVDNSPLHF
V gene: TRBV11-3; J gene: TRBJ2-7; D gene: -; clone size: -; CDR3 DNA: TGTGCCAGCACTAAAGACTCCTACGAGCAGTACTTC; CDR3 protein: CASTKDSYEQYF
V gene: TRBV4-2; J gene: TRBJ1-5; D gene: -; clone size: -; CDR3 DNA: TGTGCCAGCAGCCAAGACTCGGATCAGCCCCAGCATTTT; CDR3 protein: CASSQDSDQPQHF
V gene: TRBV11-2; J gene: TRBJ2-1; D gene: TRBD2; clone size: -; CDR3 DNA: TGTGCCAGCAGCTTAGAGGTAGCTAGCGGGACCGTTGAGCAGTTCTTC; CDR3 protein: CASSLEVASGTVEQFF
V gene: TRBV5-8; J gene: TRBJ1-4; D gene: -; clone size: -; CDR3 DNA: TGTGCCAGCAGCGTGCACGCCACCGGAAAACTGTTTTTT; CDR3 protein: CASSVHATGKLFF
V gene: TRBV7-8; J gene: TRBJ1-2; D gene: -; clone size: -; CDR3 DNA: TGTGCCAGCAGCCCCATGGGGCTACCGGTCGAGGTGGCCTTC; CDR3 protein: CASSPMGLPVEVAF
V gene: TRBV7-2; J gene: TRBJ2-7; D gene: -; clone size: -; CDR3 DNA: TGTGCCAGCAGCAAGGACCAGACTAATTACGAGCAGTACTTC; CDR3 protein: CASSKDQTNYEQYF
V gene: TRBV11-2; J gene: TRBJ2-7; D gene: -; clone size: -; CDR3 DNA: TGTGCCAGCAGAGGAGTTGTTCCGCAGGGAGGCTACGAGCAGTACTTC; CDR3 protein: CASRGVVPQGGYEQYF
V gene: TRBV10-1; J gene: TRBJ2-7; D gene: TRBD2; clone size: -; CDR3 DNA: TGCGCCAGCAGTGAGTCGGGCGGGGGGTTTGGACACGAGCAGTACTTC; CDR3 protein: CASSESGGGFGHEQYF
V gene: TRBV11-2; J gene: TRBJ2-7; D gene: -; clone size: -; CDR3 DNA: TGTGCCAGCAGTCCCGACATCCGAAACTACGAGCAGTACTTC; CDR3 protein: CASSPDIRNYEQYF
V gene: TRBV9; J gene: TRBJ2-7; D gene: TRBD2; clone size: -; CDR3 DNA: TGTGCCAGCAGCGCCGCCGGGACTAGCTCAGGCGAGCAGTACTTC; CDR3 protein: CASSAAGTSSGEQYF
V gene: TRBV30; J gene: TRBJ2-5; D gene: -; clone size: -; CDR3 DNA: TGTGCCTGGAGTGTAACGGGTTTGGAGACCCAGTACTTC; CDR3 protein: CAWSVTGLETQYF
V gene: TRBV5-6; J gene: TRBJ1-2; D gene: TRBD1; clone size: few; CDR3 DNA: TGTGCCAGCAGCTTGGGGACAGGCTATGGCTACACCTTC; CDR3 protein: CASSLGTGYGYTF
V gene: TRBV19; J gene: TRBJ2-7; D gene: -; clone size: few; CDR3 DNA: TGTGCCAGTAGTGCCGACTGGGACACATCCTACGAGCAGTACTTC; CDR3 protein: CASSADWDTSYEQYF
V gene: TRBV28; J gene: TRBJ1-1; D gene: TRBD1; clone size: -; CDR3 DNA: TGTGCCAGCAGTTTCCCCTCGACAGGGACTGAAGCTTTCTTT; CDR3 protein: CASSFPSTGTEAFF
V gene: TRBV27; J gene: TRBJ2-3; D gene: TRBD2; clone size: few; CDR3 DNA: TGTGCCAGCAGCCTAAAACTAGGACTAGCGGGGAACACAGATACGCAGTATTTT; CDR3 protein: CASSLKLGLAGNTDTQYF
V gene: TRBV19; J gene: TRBJ1-2; D gene: -; clone size: few; CDR3 DNA: TGTGCCAGTAGTACGCAGCAGGGGGGCTACACCTTC; CDR3 protein: CASSTQQGGYTF
V gene: TRBV6-5; J gene: TRBJ2-7; D gene: TRBD1; clone size: -; CDR3 DNA: TGTGCCAGCAGTCCACGGGACAGCAGCTCCTACGAGCAGTACTTC; CDR3 protein: CASSPRDSSSYEQYF
V gene: TRBV4-1; J gene: TRBJ1-5; D gene: -; clone size: -; CDR3 DNA: TGCGCCAGCAGCCAAGATGGAGGACCAGGGACAAGCCTCCAGCCCCAGCATTTT; CDR3 protein: CASSQDGGPGTSLQPQHF
V gene: TRBV2; J gene: TRBJ2-3; D gene: -; clone size: -; CDR3 DNA: TGTGCCAGCAGTGAGCGGATCACAGATACGCAGTATTTT; CDR3 protein: CASSERITDTQYF
V gene: TRBV18; J gene: TRBJ1-2; D gene: -; clone size: few; CDR3 DNA: TGTGCCAGCTCACCACCGGAGGGGAGCTATGGCTACACCTTC; CDR3 protein: CASSPPEGSYGYTF
V gene: TRBV4-1; J gene: TRBJ1-1; D gene: TRBD1; clone size: -; CDR3 DNA: TGCGCCAGCAGCCAGGAACGAGGGGGCCTGAACACTGAAGCTTTCTTT; CDR3 protein: CASSQERGGLNTEAFF
V gene: TRBV13; J gene: TRBJ1-2; D gene: -; clone size: -; CDR3 DNA: TGTGCCAGCAGCTTAGCACAGGGTGGCTACACCTTC; CDR3 protein: CASSLAQGGYTF
V gene: TRBV11-2; J gene: TRBJ2-1; D gene: TRBD2; clone size: -; CDR3 DNA: TGTGCCAGCAGCAACGGACTAGCGGCGAATGAGCAGTTCTTC; CDR3 protein: CASSNGLAANEQFF